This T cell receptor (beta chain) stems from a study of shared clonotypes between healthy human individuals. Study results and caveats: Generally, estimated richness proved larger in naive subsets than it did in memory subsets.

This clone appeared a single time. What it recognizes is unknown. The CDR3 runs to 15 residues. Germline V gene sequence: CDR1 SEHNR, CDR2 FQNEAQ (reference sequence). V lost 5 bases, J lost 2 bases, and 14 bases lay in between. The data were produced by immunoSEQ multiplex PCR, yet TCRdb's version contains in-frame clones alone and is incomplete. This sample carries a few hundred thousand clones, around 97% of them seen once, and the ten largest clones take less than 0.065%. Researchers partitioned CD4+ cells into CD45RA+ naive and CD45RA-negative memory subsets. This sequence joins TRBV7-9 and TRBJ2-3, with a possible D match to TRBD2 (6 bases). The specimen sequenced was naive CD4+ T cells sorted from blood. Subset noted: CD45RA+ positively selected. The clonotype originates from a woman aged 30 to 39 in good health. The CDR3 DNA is TGTGCCAGCAGCCCGCCGGGAGCCGTCACAGATACGCAGTATTTT. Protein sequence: CASSPPGAVTDTQYF.